This T cell receptor beta chain was found in a study of cytomegalovirus exposure and HLA in healthy donors. In the PCR, 60 Vbeta and 13 Jbeta primers were used. Assay used: immunoSEQ multiplex PCR; TCRdb lists only in-frame clones, some missing. Recorded for this sample: 30,000 to 45,000 clones. The CDR3 runs to 15 residues. Germline V gives CDR1 SEHNR, CDR2 FQNEAQ (reference sequence). Sequencing was done on a sample of PBMCs. The genes are TRBV7-9 and TRBJ1-1, with 12 bases fitting TRBD1. The clonotype originates from a man aged 40-50 years in good health and CMV-seropositive. The CDR3 here is CQTSGQGAQNTEAFF. CDR3 bases: TGTCAAACCTCGGGACAGGGGGCTCAGAACACTGAAGCTTTCTTT.